This TCR beta chain was found in a study of cytomegalovirus exposure and HLA in healthy donors (dated by TCRdb to the late 2010s). As for the study more broadly: An earlier analysis of approximately 640 of the donors reported about 250 Gb of sequence data and roughly 100 million unique TCR beta sequences from 190 million or so T cells. Roughly 300 gigabases of sequencing data and around 90 million unique TCR sequences made up an early release that covered approximately 650 HLA-typed donors. The genetic ancestry cluster associated with self-reported Caucasian donors included roughly four fifths of the 350 to 500 genotyped donors. The study aimed to test whether signatures of past pathogen exposure could be identified by cataloging public T cell receptors. The study profiled the T cell repertoires of hundreds of subjects by immunosequencing and related them to cytomegalovirus serostatus. Along with the approximately 700-subject first cohort, a separate validation cohort of over a hundred different subjects was used. The study combined high-throughput TCR immunosequencing, statistical association of individual TCRs with disease status, and machine learning to predict cytomegalovirus infection status. To study patterns of TCR occurrence, a later analysis re-analyzed previously published TCR beta repertoires from 666 donors and added high-resolution HLA genotyping. In the later analysis, no new phenotypic data were used to find candidate immune exposures; instead, reliance was placed on TCR beta sequences and their occurrence across donors. To decide whether each TCR beta V gene segment behaved as functional or pseudogenic, an earlier analysis of approximately 590 of the donors relied on high-throughput TCR beta sequencing. Alongside the repertoire data, information on donor age, sex, ethnicity and CMV serostatus was compiled. A later genetic analysis used genome-wide SNP genotypes for about three fifths of the 666 donors, treating that subset as a discovery cohort. All discovery cohort repertoires had been generated using a single sequencing platform. HLA typing included class I and class II loci at four-digit resolution. Typing coverage differed by locus: A, B, C, DRB1 and DQB1 were typed in roughly 620-630 donors, DQA1 in around 500, DPA1 in 600 to 610, and DPB1 in roughly 450. Four or five DR-DQ haplotypes were handled as single units for association and clustering because linkage in the cohort was strong. Across 398 genotyped donors of the cohort, an average of about 240,000 unique TCR beta nucleotide sequences per donor were sequenced, and roughly 17% of those sequences were non-productive. What the authors observed across the whole study: V-gene and J-gene trimming of TCR beta chains was associated with a missense DCLRE1C variant in a later genetic analysis, and the association was replicated in an independent cohort. A total of about 180 TCR beta chains were listed by the study as associated with cytomegalovirus. According to a later analysis, most CMV-associated TCR beta chains appeared to be HLA-restricted, and the HLA associations seemed to be driven largely by CMV exposure. In both the original and validation cohorts, the classifier was reported to diagnose cytomegalovirus status with high specificity and sensitivity. Three of the identified cytomegalovirus-associated TCR beta chains were confirmed in vitro to be specific for cytomegalovirus antigens. An earlier analysis of some 590 of the donors showed that most TCR beta V segments appeared in productive rearrangements either about 87% or about 30% of the time, which broadly matched IMGT annotations. A later genetic analysis reported fewer N-insertions in productive TCRs among donors in an Asian-associated ancestry cluster than the roughly 620-donor mean. The 87-base-pair reads could not distinguish some IMGT-functional V segments, including TRBV6-2 and TRBV6-3, so those segments were excluded. In a later analysis, HLA-associated TCR beta chains showed more clonal expansion and lower generation probabilities than non-associated chains that were equally common. According to a later analysis, TCR association rates differed among HLA loci, with DRB1 alleles showing the most associated TCRs and HLA-C alleles showing the fewest. A further reported finding was that TCR beta sequences accurately predicted the HLA-A and HLA-B alleles for most subjects in the first cohort. Linkage disequilibrium might explain the correlated functional status among segregating V segments, but an unknown experimental factor could not be excluded. Because HLA typing was missing for some donors at each locus, association tests included only the typed subset. Specific HLA alleles were associated with 16,951 TCR beta sequences at a false discovery rate of 0.05 in a later analysis. The sequencing pipeline was judged likely to have produced a cluster of highly shared sequence variants as a technical artifact. According to the authors, the approach could potentially be generalized to other disease states and immunological phenotypes. According to a later analysis, parvovirus B19, influenza, CMV and Epstein-Barr virus appeared linked to several top co-occurrence clusters. For the cohort, immune exposure information was limited to CMV serostatus. The cohort was sequenced for TCR beta chains only, and without alpha or paired-chain data the features that could be detected were limited. Most TCR sequences were observed very rarely across donors, whereas some public TCRs were present in many individuals. Assigning TCR associations to individual alleles was difficult when HLA alleles, especially DR and DQ, strongly co-occurred. Sequencing depth was assumed to be roughly uniform across donors in the presence/absence analyses, though that assumption may not hold. Because counts were too low, seventeen rarely observed V segments, including chromosome 9 orphons, were excluded from the earlier analysis of fewer than 650 of the donors.

Library generation was performed with the immunoSEQ multiplex PCR assay. For the multiplex PCR, a mixture combining 60 forward primers for TCR Vbeta segments and 13 reverse primers for TCR Jbeta segments was used. A multiplex PCR assay on genomic DNA amplified the CDR3 region of rearranged TCR beta genes. On the Illumina HiSeq System, the amplified TCR beta libraries were sequenced as 87-base-pair reads. The original pipeline was this. In a later analysis, roughly 80 million unique TCR beta chains were counted across the approximately 670 repertoires, and roughly 11 million of these chains were shared by at least two donors. A nearest-neighbor algorithm error-corrected the raw reads and collapsed the reads into unique sequences, merging closely related sequences to remove PCR and sequencing errors. To assign V, D and J gene segments, CDR3 sequences were aligned to IMGT reference sequences. For a sequence to be retained, at least a six-nucleotide match to both a V gene segment and a J gene segment was required. Rearrangements were called productive when the CDR3 lacked stop codons and stayed in frame with V and J; all others were non-productive. Following IMGT convention, CDR3 was defined as the stretch from the second conserved V-encoded cysteine up to the conserved J-encoded phenylalanine. The earlier analysis of fewer than 750 of the donors excluded sequences that lacked an unambiguous match to a single V gene segment. An earlier analysis of 500 to 600 of the donors classified V segments as functional when productive rearrangements were above 56.7% and as segregating when the standard deviation between donors was above 5%. To diagnose cytomegalovirus status from the catalog of TCR beta chain sequences, a statistical classification framework was built. A later analysis assigned V and J genes by comparing TCR nucleotide sequences with IMGT/GENE-DB human TR gene sequences. A later analysis assigned CDR3 sequences and most-parsimonious VDJ recombination scenarios with the TCRdist pipeline. In a later analysis, each TCR beta chain was defined by its CDR3 amino acid sequence together with its V-gene family, and reads without a unique V-gene family were excluded. As a way to deal with suspected cross-contamination and a sequencing artifact, a later analysis dropped 450 to 600 nucleotide sequences that were highly shared and had low generation probability. A later analysis calculated a clonal expansion index for each public chain from normalized within-repertoire ranks of inferred template counts. In a later analysis, generation probabilities were computed using a VDJ recombination model fitted to out-of-frame rearrangements, and the results were checked against IGoR. Hypergeometric tests were used in a later analysis to score TCR-TCR, TCR-HLA and TCR-CMV co-occurrence, with a repertoire-size bias correction applied to the TCR pairs. A later analysis estimated false discovery rates by permuting HLA or CMV assignments 20 times. In a later analysis, co-occurring TCRs were grouped using DBSCAN, with TCRdist sequence similarity added in when clustering inside HLA-allele-positive subsets. For co-occurrence clustering, repertoires with fewer than 30,000 or more than 120,000 public chains were excluded, along with five repertoires with anomalous nucleotide sharing. The clones in this table, taken by TCRdb from immuneACCESS, are in-frame only. Not every clone is retained; where verified, under half of the shortfall comes from an unresolved V gene, and the cause of the rest is unknown. V and J calls and clone size follow that table, whereas D and trimming were derived from the DNA. A total of about 160,000 clones appear in this sample, roughly 70% of them only once. The top ten clones comprise approximately 3% of the sample.

In total, about 650 healthy bone marrow donors made up the cohort. Cohort members were all nominally healthy when sampled, although unrecorded immune exposures were likely present. The donor was CMV seropositive and belonged to the group of 250 to 300 seropositive cohort members. Every donor gave a peripheral blood sample, and the peripheral blood mononuclear cells from that sample were used for TCR beta sequencing. Genomic DNA extraction from the blood cell samples was performed with the Qiagen DNeasy Blood Extraction Kit. The germline V gene (reference sequence) supplies CDR1 MNHEY and CDR2 SMNVEV. From the cysteine through the phenylalanine, the CDR3 covers 14 amino acids. Only the CDR3 DNA is retained, 42 bases long and in frame from the first base. After removal of 4 bases from V and 3 bases from J, the junction retains 4 bases not matched to a gene. This clone was observed a handful of times. Its antigen is currently not known. Base quality data are lacking; no much larger clone is found one base away.

The sequence was obtained from a woman aged 45-65 years in good health and CMV-seropositive. Rearrangement joined TRBV27 to TRBJ1-2; 8 bases in between match TRBD1. Specimen: PBMCs. CDR3 sequence: CASSSQGADYGYTF. DNA sequence: TGTGCCAGCAGTTCCCAGGGGGCGGACTATGGCTACACCTTC.